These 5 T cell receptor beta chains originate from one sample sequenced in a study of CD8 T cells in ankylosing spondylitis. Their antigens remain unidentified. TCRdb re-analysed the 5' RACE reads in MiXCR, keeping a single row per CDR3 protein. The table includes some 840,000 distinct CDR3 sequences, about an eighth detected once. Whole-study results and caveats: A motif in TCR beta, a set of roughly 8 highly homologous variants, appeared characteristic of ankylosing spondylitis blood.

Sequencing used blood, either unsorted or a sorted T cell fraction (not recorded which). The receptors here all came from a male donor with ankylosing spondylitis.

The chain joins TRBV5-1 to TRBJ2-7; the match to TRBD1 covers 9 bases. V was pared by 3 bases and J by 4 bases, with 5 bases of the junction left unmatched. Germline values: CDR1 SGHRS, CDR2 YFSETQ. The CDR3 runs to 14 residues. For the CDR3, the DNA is TGCGCCAGCAGCTCCCAGGACAGGGGATACGAGCAGTACTTC. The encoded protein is CASSSQDRGYEQYF. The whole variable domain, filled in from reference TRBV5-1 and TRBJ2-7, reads KAGVTQTPRYLIKTRGQQVTLSCSPISGHRSVSWYQQTPGQGLQFLFEYFSETQRNKGNFPGRFSGRQFSNSRSEMNVSTLELGDSALYLCASSSQDRGYEQYFGPGTRLTVT.

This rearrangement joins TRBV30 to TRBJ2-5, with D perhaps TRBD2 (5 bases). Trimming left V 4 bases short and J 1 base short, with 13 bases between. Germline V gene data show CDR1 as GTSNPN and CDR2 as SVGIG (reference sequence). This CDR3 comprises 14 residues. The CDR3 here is CAWNFEAVQETQYF. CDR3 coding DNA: TGTGCCTGGAACTTTGAAGCGGTCCAAGAGACCCAGTACTTC.

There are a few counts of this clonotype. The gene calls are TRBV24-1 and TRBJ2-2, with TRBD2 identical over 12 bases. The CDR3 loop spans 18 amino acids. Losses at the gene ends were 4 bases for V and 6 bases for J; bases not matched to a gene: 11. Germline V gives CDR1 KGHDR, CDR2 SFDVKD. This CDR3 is CATSDPTSGRSYSGELFF. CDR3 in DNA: TGTGCCACCAGTGACCCGACTAGCGGGAGATCGTATTCCGGGGAGCTGTTTTTT.

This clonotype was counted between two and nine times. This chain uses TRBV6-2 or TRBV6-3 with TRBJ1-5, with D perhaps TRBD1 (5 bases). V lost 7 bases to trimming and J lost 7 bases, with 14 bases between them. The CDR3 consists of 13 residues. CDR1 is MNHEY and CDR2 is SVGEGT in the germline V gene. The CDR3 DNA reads TGTGCCAGCAAAGACAGAAATCTGCAGCCCCAGCATTTT. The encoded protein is CASKDRNLQPQHF.

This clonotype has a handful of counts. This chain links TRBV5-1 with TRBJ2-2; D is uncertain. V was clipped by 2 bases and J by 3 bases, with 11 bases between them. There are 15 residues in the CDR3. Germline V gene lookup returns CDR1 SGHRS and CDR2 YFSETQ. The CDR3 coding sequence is TGCGCCAGCAGCTTCCTTTTTGGGGACACCGGGGAGCTGTTTTTT. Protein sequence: CASSFLFGDTGELFF.